Following are 13 T cell receptor beta chains from one sample sequenced in a study of cytomegalovirus exposure and HLA in healthy donors. PCR amplification relied on 60 Vbeta primers (plus 13 Jbeta primers). Measured with immunoSEQ multiplex PCR; TCRdb has only the in-frame clones, and not every one. This repertoire includes approximately 70,000 clones. The specimen was PBMCs. The source is a woman aged 25-40 years in good health and CMV-seronegative.

Written as DNA, the CDR3 is TGTGCCAGCAGCTCGCGGCAGGGGGCGAGTACCGGGGAGCTGTTTTTT. Amino acid sequence: CASSSRQGASTGELFF. The chain recombines TRBV11-3 with TRBJ2-2, with 8 bases fitting TRBD1. Germline values: CDR1 SGHNT, CDR2 YENEEA. V was clipped by 4 bases and J by 5 bases; unmatched bases: 9. CDR3 length: 16 amino acids.

V and J are TRBV5-1 and TRBJ2-3; 7 positions agree with TRBD1. The ends lost 4 bases at V and 3 bases at J; junction bases unmatched: 5. Germline CDR1 reads SGHRS; CDR2 reads YFSETQ. This CDR3 contains 14 residues. The CDR3 sequence is CASSRQGHTDTQYF. The CDR3 coding sequence is TGCGCCAGCAGCCGACAGGGCCATACAGATACGCAGTATTTT.

CDR3 in DNA: TGTGCCAGCAGTTTACGGGTCGCGAACACCGGGGAGCTGTTTTTT. This encodes CASSLRVANTGELFF. The chain carries TRBV25-1 and TRBJ2-2, with D uncertain. The CDR3 totals 15 residues. From germline, CDR1 is MGHDK and CDR2 SYGVNS. V was trimmed by 5 bases and J by 0 bases, leaving 10 bases between them.

CDR3 nucleotide sequence: TGTGCTAGTGGTTTCGGGGGCAATCAGCCCCAGCATTTT. Translated, it gives CASGFGGNQPQHF. The chain joins TRBV12-5 to TRBJ1-5; D unresolved. V lost 3 bases and J lost 2, with 5 bases in between. CDR3 length equals 13 residues. Germline CDR1 is LGHNT and CDR2 is FRNRAP.

This chain connects TRBV19 to TRBJ2-7, with 10 nucleotides matching TRBD1. CDR1 is LNHDA, CDR2 SQIVND, per germline (reference sequence). The V segment lost 5 bases and the J segment 6 bases; nucleotides outside the gene matches: 22. This CDR3 comprises 19 residues. The CDR3 DNA reads as TGTGCCAGTAGTCCACGCCCTGGCGGGGGGACAGGGGTCGCACCCGAGCAGTACTTC. Encoded protein: CASSPRPGGGTGVAPEQYF. Full variable domain (rest looked up from reference TRBV19 and TRBJ2-7): DGGITQSPKYLFRKEGQNVTLSCEQNLNHDAMYWYRQDPGQGLRLIYYSQIVNDFQKGDIAEGYSVSREKKESFPLTVTSAQKNPTAFYLCASSPRPGGGTGVAPEQYFGPGTRLTVT.

This chain links TRBV6-5 with TRBJ1-3, with TRBD1 matching over 10 bases. The V gene's germline CDR1 is MNHEY and CDR2 SVGAGI. The CDR3 covers 15 residues. Unmatched junction bases numbered 5, after V lost 7 bases and J lost 2 bases. This CDR3 reads CASTKDRGTGNTIYF. As DNA, the CDR3 is TGTGCCAGCACTAAGGACAGGGGGACTGGAAACACCATATATTTT.

The chain couples TRBV9 to TRBJ1-2; 10 nucleotides agree with TRBD1. CDR3 size: 14 residues. In germline, CDR1 is SGDLS, CDR2 YYNGEE. Trimming cost V 5 bases and J 3 bases; bases outside gene matches: 4. Here the CDR3 DNA reads TGTGCCAGCAGTGCCGGACAGGGGGACTATGGCTACACCTTC. Amino acids: CASSAGQGDYGYTF.

V and J are TRBV6-1 and TRBJ2-7; D might be TRBD1 (5 bases). The CDR3 contains 15 residues. V was cut by 2 bases and J by 2 bases, with 13 bases left in between. The germline V gene encodes CDR1 MNHNS and CDR2 SASEGT. The CDR3 DNA reads as TGTGCCAGCAGTGAAAGCAGGGTATCACCCTACGAGCAGTACTTC. This translates into CASSESRVSPYEQYF.

The chain recombines TRBV29-1 with TRBJ2-2; 12 positions match TRBD2. This CDR3 has 14 amino acids. The V gene's germline CDR1 is SQVTM and CDR2 ANQGSEA. V was clipped by 5 bases and J by 4 bases; unmatched bases: 2. The CDR3 reads CSVLAGGSTGELFF. CDR3 DNA sequence: TGCAGCGTTCTAGCGGGAGGGAGCACCGGGGAGCTGTTTTTT.

V and J are TRBV30 and TRBJ1-5; TRBD1 aligns across 9 bases. V gave up 0 bases and J gave up 0 bases; unmatched junction bases: 3. The V gene's germline CDR1 is GTSNPN and CDR2 SVGIG (reference sequence). This CDR3 is built from 16 residues. Here the CDR3 DNA reads TGTGCCTGGAGTGTGGACAGGGGAAATAGCAATCAGCCCCAGCATTTT. Amino acids: CAWSVDRGNSNQPQHF.

The chain employs TRBV18 and TRBJ2-7, with 8 bases that match TRBD1. The CDR3 length is 14 residues. Unmatched junction bases numbered 8, after V lost 3 bases and J lost 7 bases. From germline, CDR1 is KGHSH and CDR2 LQKENI. The CDR3 DNA reads as TGTGCCAGCTCACCCCCGGGACAGGTGGGGGAGCAGTACTTC. This gives the protein CASSPPGQVGEQYF.

V usage is TRBV18 and J usage is TRBJ1-2; possibly TRBD1 for D (5 bases). The germline V and J ends were trimmed by 3 bases and 2 bases, with 10 bases remaining between them. This CDR3 comprises 14 residues. Looked up from germline, CDR1 is KGHSH and CDR2 is LQKENI. CDR3 protein: CASSPMTDNYGYTF. Written as DNA, the CDR3 is TGTGCCAGCTCACCGATGACAGACAACTATGGCTACACCTTC. The full variable domain, in which reference TRBV18 and TRBJ1-2 provide the parts outside the CDR3, is NAGVMQNPRHLVRRRGQEARLRCSPMKGHSHVYWYRQLPEEGLKFMVYLQKENIIDESGMPKERFSAEFPKEGPSILRIQQVVRGDSAAYFCASSPMTDNYGYTFGSGTRLTVV.

This chain links TRBV4-2 with TRBJ1-2; no clear D. This CDR3 is 15 amino acids long. V was pared by 0 bases and J by 6 bases, with 14 bases between. Germline V gene data show CDR1 as LGHNA and CDR2 as YNFKEQ. The DNA for the CDR3 is TGTGCCAGCAGCCAAGAACTGGGGATGAGGGATGGCTACACCTTC. Translation: CASSQELGMRDGYTF.